This T cell receptor beta chain appears in the sequencing data of a study of T cell responses to AZD1222 COVID-19 vaccine. Using immunoSEQ multiplex PCR, the repertoire was profiled, and TCRdb retains in-frame clones only, with some absent. Here the sample spans around 140,000 clones, roughly nine tenths being singletons. The V end was cut by 3 bases, the J end by 4 bases, with 19 bases between. Germline V gene data show CDR1 as SGHAT and CDR2 as FQNNGV. This CDR3 has 16 amino acids. The clonotype originates from an adult in good health. The V gene is TRBV11-2, the J gene TRBJ2-7; maybe TRBD2 (6 bases). The source was peripheral blood, collected on day 0 of AZD1222 vaccination. The CDR3 coding sequence is TGTGCCAGCAGCTTCTCACATATACCCGGGAGATACGAGCAGTACTTC. Translated: CASSFSHIPGRYEQYF.